This T cell receptor beta chain originates from a study of blood T cell repertoires in COVID-19. TCRdb's copy holds only in-frame clones and misses some; the assay was immunoSEQ multiplex PCR. The sample holds fewer than 300,000 clones; roughly nine tenths are singletons and the top ten take about 2%. Looked up from germline, CDR1 is MGHRA and CDR2 is YSYEKL. V was pared by 0 bases and J by 5 bases, with 4 bases of the junction left unmatched. The length of the CDR3 is 17 residues. This sequence joins TRBV4-1 and TRBJ2-1; 13 bases are a match to TRBD2. Sequenced: peripheral blood. The sequence derives from a woman in her 30s with COVID-19, enrolled during active disease. CDR3 nucleotide sequence: TGCGCCAGCAGCCAAGAGGAAGGGACTAGCGGGAACAATGAGCAGTTCTTC. Protein product: CASSQEEGTSGNNEQFF.